Below, one T cell receptor beta chain is given with its context. The entry originates in a study of Graves' ophthalmopathy and Graves' hyperthyroidism. The V end was cut by 3 bases, the J end by 0 bases, with 15 bases between. Germline CDR1 and CDR2: MNHNS and SASEGT. The CDR3 is 16 residues long. Amplified TCR beta CDR3 regions were obtained using RNA transcripts as template. After a first-round RT-PCR with HTBI primers, a second-round multiplex PCR was run. One entry per CDR3 protein, called by TCRdb with MiXCR from the multiplex PCR reads. This table holds about 220,000 distinct CDR3 sequences, roughly 21% found once.

The receptor comes from a woman in her 50s with Graves' ophthalmopathy. The V call is TRBV6-1, the J call TRBJ2-7; D perhaps matches TRBD1 (6 bases). Sequenced input: peripheral blood. CDR3 DNA sequence: TGTGCCAGCAGTGACAATGGGCGGACAGTCTCCTACGAGCAGTACTTC. Encoded protein: CASSDNGRTVSYEQYF.